A single T cell receptor beta chain is shown here with its context. Repertoires were generated with immunoSEQ multiplex PCR, while TCRdb's copy carries only in-frame clones and drops some. This sample has approximately 200,000 clones, with 81% found just once. The germline gives CDR1 ENHRY, CDR2 SYGVKD. V was pared by 6 bases and J by 0 bases, with 10 bases between. The CDR3 spans 14 residues. This sample stems from a study of blood T cell repertoires in COVID-19. V usage is TRBV10-3 and J usage is TRBJ2-3, with D perhaps matching TRBD1 (5 bases). Sequenced sample: peripheral blood. This receptor was taken from a woman older than 75 with COVID-19, enrolled during active disease. The CDR3 here is CAISYDSSTDTQYF. The CDR3 nucleotides are TGTGCCATCAGCTATGACAGTAGCACAGATACGCAGTATTTT.